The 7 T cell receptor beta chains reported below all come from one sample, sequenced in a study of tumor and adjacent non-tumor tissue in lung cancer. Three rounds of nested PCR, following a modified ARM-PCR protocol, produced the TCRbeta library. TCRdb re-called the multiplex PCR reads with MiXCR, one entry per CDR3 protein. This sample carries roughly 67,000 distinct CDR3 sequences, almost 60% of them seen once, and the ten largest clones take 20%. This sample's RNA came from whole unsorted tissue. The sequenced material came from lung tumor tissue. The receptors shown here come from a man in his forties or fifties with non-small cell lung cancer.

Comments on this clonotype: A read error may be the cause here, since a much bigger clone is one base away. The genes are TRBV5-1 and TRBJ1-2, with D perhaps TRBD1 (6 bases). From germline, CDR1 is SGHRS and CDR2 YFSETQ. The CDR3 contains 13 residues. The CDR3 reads CASSPTGNYGYAF. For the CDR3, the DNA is TGCGCCAGCAGCCCAACAGGGAACTATGGCTACGCCTTC.

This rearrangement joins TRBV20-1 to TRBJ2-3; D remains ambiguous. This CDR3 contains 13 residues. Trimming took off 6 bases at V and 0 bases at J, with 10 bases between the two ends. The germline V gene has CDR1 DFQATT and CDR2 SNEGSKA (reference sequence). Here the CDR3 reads CSADTWSTDTQYF. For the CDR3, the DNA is TGCAGTGCCGATACATGGAGCACAGATACGCAGTATTTT.

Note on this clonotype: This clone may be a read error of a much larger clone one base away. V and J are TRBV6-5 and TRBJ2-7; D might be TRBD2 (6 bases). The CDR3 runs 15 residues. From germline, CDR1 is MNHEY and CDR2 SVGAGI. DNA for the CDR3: TGTACCAGCAGTTACGGTGGGGGGAGCTCCTACGAGCAGTACTTC. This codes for CTSSYGGGSSYEQYF.

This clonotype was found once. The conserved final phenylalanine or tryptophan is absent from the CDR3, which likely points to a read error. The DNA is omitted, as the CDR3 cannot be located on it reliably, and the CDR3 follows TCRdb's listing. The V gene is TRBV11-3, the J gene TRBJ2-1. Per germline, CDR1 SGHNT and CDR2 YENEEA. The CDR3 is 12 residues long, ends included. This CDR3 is CASSIERSGHVL.

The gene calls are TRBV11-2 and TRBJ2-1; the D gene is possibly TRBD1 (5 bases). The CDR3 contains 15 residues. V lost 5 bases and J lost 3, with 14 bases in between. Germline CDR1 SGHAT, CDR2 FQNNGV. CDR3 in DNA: TGTGCCAGCAGCCCGGATAGGGGCGGCTACAATGAGCAGTTCTTC. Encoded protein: CASSPDRGGYNEQFF. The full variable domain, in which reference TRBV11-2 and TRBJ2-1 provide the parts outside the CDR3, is EAGVAQSPRYKIIEKRQSVAFWCNPISGHATLYWYQQILGQGPKLLIQFQNNGVVDDSQLPKDRFSAERLKGVDSTLKIQPAKLEDSAVYLCASSPDRGGYNEQFFGPGTRLTVL.

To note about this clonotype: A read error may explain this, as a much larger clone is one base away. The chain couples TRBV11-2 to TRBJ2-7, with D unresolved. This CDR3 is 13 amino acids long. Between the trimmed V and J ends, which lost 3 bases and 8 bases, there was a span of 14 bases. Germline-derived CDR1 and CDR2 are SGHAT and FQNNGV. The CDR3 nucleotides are TGTGCCAGCAGCTTGGCAGAGTTTGTCAAGCAGTACTTC. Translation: CASSLAEFVKQYF. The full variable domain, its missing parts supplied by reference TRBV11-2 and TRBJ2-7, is EAGVAQSPRYKIIEKRQSVAFWCNPISGHATLYWYQQILGQGPKLLIQFQNNGVVDDSQLPKDRFSAERLKGVDSTLKIQPAKLEDSAVYLCASSLAEFVKQYFGPGTRLTVT.

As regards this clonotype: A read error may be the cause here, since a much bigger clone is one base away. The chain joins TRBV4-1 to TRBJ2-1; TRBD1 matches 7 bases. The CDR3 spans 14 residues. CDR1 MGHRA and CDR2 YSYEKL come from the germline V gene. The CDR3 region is CASSGWGQYNEQSF. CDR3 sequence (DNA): TGCGCCAGCAGCGGATGGGGACAGTACAATGAGCAGTCCTTC.